The 14 T cell receptor beta chains below were found in one sample sequenced in a study of identical twins. TCRdb recomputed calls from the 5' RACE reads with MiXCR, one row per CDR3 protein. The sample records 400,000 to 550,000 distinct CDR3 sequences, 22% being singletons. These data were also filed under a second study, of T cells expressing NK-cell markers.

The sequenced sample consisted of CD4+ T cells sorted from blood. These receptors were taken from a woman between 18 and 29 years old in good health.

This clonotype was seen a few times. The rearrangement joins TRBV7-3 to TRBJ1-1, with a tentative D call TRBD1 (6 bases). There are 16 residues in the CDR3. The germline V gene encodes CDR1 SGHTA and CDR2 FQGTGA. V lost 1 base and J 5 bases, leaving 17 bases between the germline ends. The CDR3 region is CASSLNPGASRTEAFF. Here the CDR3 DNA reads TGTGCCAGCAGCTTAAACCCGGGGGCGTCGAGGACTGAAGCTTTCTTT.

This clonotype has a handful of counts. The CDR3 nucleotides read TGCGCCAGCAGCCCACGGGATAGCGGACCCTACGAGCAGTACTTC. Translation: CASSPRDSGPYEQYF. The V gene is TRBV5-1, the J gene TRBJ2-7; TRBD2 is a possible D gene (6 bases). Germline V gene sequence: CDR1 SGHRS, CDR2 YFSETQ. This CDR3 comprises 15 residues. V dropped 4 bases and J dropped 2 bases, with 16 bases sitting between them.

The sample holds a few counts of this clonotype. The gene calls are TRBV5-1 and TRBJ1-5; possible D gene TRBD1, 5 bases. V lost 0 bases to trimming and J lost 1 base, with 8 bases between them. CDR3 size: 15 residues. Germline assignment: CDR1 SGHRS and CDR2 YFSETQ. The CDR3 sequence is CASSLEGTSNQPQHF. The CDR3, as DNA: TGCGCCAGCAGCTTGGAGGGGACGAGCAATCAGCCCCAGCATTTT.

J is TRBJ2-3 and V is TRBV20-1; maybe TRBD2 (5 bases). The V end was cut by 1 base, the J end by 3 bases, with 11 bases between. The CDR3 sequence is 14 residues long. Germline V gene sequence: CDR1 DFQATT, CDR2 SNEGSKA (reference sequence). Here the CDR3 reads CSARGERFTDTQYF. CDR3 in DNA: TGCAGTGCTAGAGGGGAGAGGTTTACAGATACGCAGTATTTT.

This clonotype has a handful of counts. This chain uses TRBV6-5 with TRBJ1-1; D gene unclear. CDR3 length equals 15 residues. In germline, CDR1 is MNHEY, CDR2 SVGAGI. Trimming left V 2 bases short and J 1 base short, with 11 bases between. CDR3 DNA: TGTGCCAGCAGTTACCGAATTCATACGAACACTGAAGCTTTCTTT. Translation: CASSYRIHTNTEAFF.

The CDR3 here is CAIGTAGSYEQYF. DNA for the CDR3: TGTGCCATCGGGACGGCTGGCTCCTACGAGCAGTACTTC. The chain recombines TRBV10-3 with TRBJ2-7; D is tentatively TRBD1 or TRBD2 (5 bases each). The CDR3 is made up of 13 amino acids. Trimming shortened V by 8 bases and J by 0 bases, and 11 bases separated the two germline ends. In germline, CDR1 is ENHRY, CDR2 SYGVKD.

The V and J genes are TRBV5-1 and TRBJ2-3, with TRBD2 matching over 11 bases. After removal of 0 bases from V and 6 bases from J, the junction contained 6 bases not matched to a gene. Looked up from germline, CDR1 is SGHRS and CDR2 is YFSETQ. This CDR3 is 16 amino acids long. The DNA of the CDR3 is TGCGCCAGCAGCTTGGCTTCTAGCGGGGGGAAGGATACGCAGTATTTT. It specifies CASSLASSGGKDTQYF.

This clonotype was counted at least ten times. This chain uses TRBV6-5 with TRBJ2-1; 9 nucleotides line up with TRBD1. The trim removed 3 bases at V and 5 bases at J, leaving 2 bases unmatched. The CDR3 consists of 14 residues. Germline CDR1 MNHEY, CDR2 SVGAGI. CDR3 sequence: CASSYGTGNNEQFF. The CDR3 DNA is TGTGCCAGCAGTTATGGGACAGGGAACAATGAGCAGTTCTTC.

The chain links TRBV10-3 to TRBJ2-1; 9 bases align to TRBD2. Germline V gene sequence: CDR1 ENHRY, CDR2 SYGVKD. The length of the CDR3 is 15 residues. J lost 5 bases, V lost 4 bases, and 6 bases had no gene match. As DNA, the CDR3 is TGTGCCATCAGTGGCGGCGGGGGGGTTCACAATGAGCAGTTCTTC. Amino acid sequence: CAISGGGGVHNEQFF.

The chain uses TRBV7-2 and TRBJ1-1, with D perhaps matching TRBD1 (5 bases). The CDR3 is made up of 17 amino acids. Germline loops: CDR1 SGHTA, CDR2 FQGNSA. Trimming removed 5 bases from V and 2 bases from J, with 21 bases in between. CDR3 sequence reads: CASSPGGSWGINTEAFF. The CDR3 nucleotides are TGTGCCAGCAGCCCCGGAGGATCTTGGGGGATAAACACTGAAGCTTTCTTT. The full variable domain, completed using reference TRBV7-2 and TRBJ1-1, is GAGVSQSPSNKVTEKGKDVELRCDPISGHTALYWYRQSLGQGLEFLIYFQGNSAPDKSGLPSDRFSAERTGGSVSTLTIQRTQQEDSAVYLCASSPGGSWGINTEAFFGQGTRLTVV.

This chain uses TRBV18 with TRBJ2-7; 9 bases are a match to TRBD1. V was clipped by 3 bases and J by 6 bases; unmatched bases: 6. Germline CDR1 KGHSH, CDR2 LQKENI. This CDR3 is built from 14 residues. The DNA for the CDR3 is TGTGCCAGCTCACCGGGACAGGGAGGGGTCGAGCAGTACTTC. Translated: CASSPGQGGVEQYF.

This clonotype came up many times. The chain has TRBV20-1 and TRBJ2-1; perhaps TRBD2 as D (5 bases). Germline V gene data show CDR1 as DFQATT and CDR2 as SNEGSKA (reference sequence). The CDR3 is 18 residues long. Trimming took 1 base from V and 0 from J, leaving 19 bases between them. Written as DNA, the CDR3 is TGCAGTGCTAGAGCCCTCCGAGGGCGACTGAGCTCCTACAATGAGCAGTTCTTC. Protein: CSARALRGRLSSYNEQFF.

This clonotype was seen a few times. The chain employs TRBV6-1 and TRBJ2-6; D might be TRBD1 (5 bases). Germline CDR1 reads MNHNS; CDR2 reads SASEGT. V lost 6 bases and J 1 base, leaving 7 bases between the germline ends. The CDR3 has 14 amino acids. CDR3 amino acids: CASRKGSGANVLTF. The CDR3 region has the DNA TGTGCCAGCAGAAAGGGGTCTGGGGCCAACGTCCTGACTTTC.

The rearrangement links TRBV20-1 to TRBJ2-7; D may be TRBD1 (6 bases). In germline, CDR1 is DFQATT, CDR2 SNEGSKA (reference sequence). With 6 bases removed from V and 3 bases from J, the gap between germline ends came to 12 bases. The CDR3 loop spans 12 amino acids. The DNA of the CDR3 is TGCAGTGCCCCGGACAGAAACTACGAGCAGTACTTC. Amino acid sequence: CSAPDRNYEQYF.